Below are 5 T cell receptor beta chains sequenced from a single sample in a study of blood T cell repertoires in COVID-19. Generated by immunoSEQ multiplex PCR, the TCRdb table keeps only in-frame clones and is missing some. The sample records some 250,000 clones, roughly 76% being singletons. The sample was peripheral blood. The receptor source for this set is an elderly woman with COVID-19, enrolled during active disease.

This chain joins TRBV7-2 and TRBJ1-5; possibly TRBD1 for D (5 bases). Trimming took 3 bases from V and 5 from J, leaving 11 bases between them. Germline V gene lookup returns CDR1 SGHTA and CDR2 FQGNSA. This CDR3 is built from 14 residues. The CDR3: CASSFRRGYQPQHF. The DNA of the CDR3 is TGTGCCAGCAGCTTTCGGAGGGGATATCAGCCCCAGCATTTT. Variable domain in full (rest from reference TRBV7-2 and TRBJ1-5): GAGVSQSPSNKVTEKGKDVELRCDPISGHTALYWYRQSLGQGLEFLIYFQGNSAPDKSGLPSDRFSAERTGGSVSTLTIQRTQQEDSAVYLCASSFRRGYQPQHFGDGTRLSIL.

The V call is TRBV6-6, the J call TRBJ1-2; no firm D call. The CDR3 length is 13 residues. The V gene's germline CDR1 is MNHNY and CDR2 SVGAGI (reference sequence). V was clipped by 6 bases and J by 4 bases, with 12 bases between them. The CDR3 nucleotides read TGTGCCAGCAGGCCGGCCGACTTCTATGGCTACACCTTC. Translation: CASRPADFYGYTF.

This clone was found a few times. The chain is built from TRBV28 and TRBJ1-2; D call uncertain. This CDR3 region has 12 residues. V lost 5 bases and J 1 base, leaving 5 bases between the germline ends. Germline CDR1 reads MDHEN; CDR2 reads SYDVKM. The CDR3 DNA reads TGTGCCAGCAGTACGCGTAACTATGGCTACACCTTC. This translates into CASSTRNYGYTF.

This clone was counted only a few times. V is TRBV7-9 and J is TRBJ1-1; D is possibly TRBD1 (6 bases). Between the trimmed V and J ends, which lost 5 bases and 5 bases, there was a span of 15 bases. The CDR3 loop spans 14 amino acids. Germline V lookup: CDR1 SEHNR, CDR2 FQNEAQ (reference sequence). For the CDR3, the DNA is TGTGCCAGCAGCCCACAGGGTGACAGAACTGAAGCTTTCTTT. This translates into CASSPQGDRTEAFF.

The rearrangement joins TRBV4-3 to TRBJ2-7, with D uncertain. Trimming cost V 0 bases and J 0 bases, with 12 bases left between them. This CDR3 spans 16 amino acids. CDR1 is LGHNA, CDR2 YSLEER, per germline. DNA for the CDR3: TGCGCCAGCAGCCAAGATTGGGCCACAAACTCCTACGAGCAGTACTTC. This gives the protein CASSQDWATNSYEQYF.